Detailed here is one TCR beta chain. This sample is drawn from a study of control samples from healthy donors and cancer patients. CDR1 and CDR2 (germline): MNHEY, SVGEGT. The ends lost 5 bases at V and 3 bases at J; junction bases unmatched: 1. This CDR3 region has 13 residues. The repertoire was sequenced with immunoSEQ multiplex PCR; TCRdb's copy has only in-frame clones and lacks some. The data show 150,000 to 200,000 clones, 90% to 95% seen once. Material: blood. The gene calls are TRBV6-2 or TRBV6-3 and TRBJ2-5; 9 bases line up with TRBD1. The TCR sequence derives from a woman in her thirties in good health. CDR3 nucleotides: TGTGCCAGCAGTCGGGACAGGGAAGAGACCCAGTACTTC. Amino acids: CASSRDREETQYF.